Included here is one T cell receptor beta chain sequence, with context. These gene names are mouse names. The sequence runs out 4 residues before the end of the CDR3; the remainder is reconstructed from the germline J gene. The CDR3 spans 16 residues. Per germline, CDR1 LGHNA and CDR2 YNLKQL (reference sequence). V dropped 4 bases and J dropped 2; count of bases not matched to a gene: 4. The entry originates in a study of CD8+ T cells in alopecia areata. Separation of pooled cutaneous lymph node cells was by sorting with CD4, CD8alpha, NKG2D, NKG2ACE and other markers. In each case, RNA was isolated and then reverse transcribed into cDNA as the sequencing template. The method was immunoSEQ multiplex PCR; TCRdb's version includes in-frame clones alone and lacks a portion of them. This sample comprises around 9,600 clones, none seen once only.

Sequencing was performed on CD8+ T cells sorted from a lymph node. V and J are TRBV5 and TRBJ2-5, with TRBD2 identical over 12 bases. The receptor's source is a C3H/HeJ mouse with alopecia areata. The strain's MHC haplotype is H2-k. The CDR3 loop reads CASSPGLGGSQDTQYF. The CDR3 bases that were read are TGTGCCAGCAGCCCGGGACTGGGGGGATCCCAAGAC.